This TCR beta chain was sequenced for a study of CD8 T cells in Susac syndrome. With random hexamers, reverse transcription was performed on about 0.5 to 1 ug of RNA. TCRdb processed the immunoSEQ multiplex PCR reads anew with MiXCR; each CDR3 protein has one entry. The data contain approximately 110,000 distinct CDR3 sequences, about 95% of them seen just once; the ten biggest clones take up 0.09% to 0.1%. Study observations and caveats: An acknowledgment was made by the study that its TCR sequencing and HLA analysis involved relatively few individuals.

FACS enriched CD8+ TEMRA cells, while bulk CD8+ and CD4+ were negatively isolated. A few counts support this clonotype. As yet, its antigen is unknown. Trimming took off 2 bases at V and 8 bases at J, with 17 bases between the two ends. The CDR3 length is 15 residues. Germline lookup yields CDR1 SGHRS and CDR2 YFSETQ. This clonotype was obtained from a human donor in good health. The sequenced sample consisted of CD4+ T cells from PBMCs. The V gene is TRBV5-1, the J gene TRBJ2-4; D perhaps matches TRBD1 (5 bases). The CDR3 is CASSLNLQGSDIQYF. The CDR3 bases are TGCGCCAGCAGCTTAAACCTCCAGGGTTCGGACATTCAGTACTTC.